A single sample is the source of the 29 T cell receptor beta chains below, sequenced in a study of shared clonotypes between healthy human individuals. Only in-frame clones appear in the TCRdb table, and some are missing; sequencing was by immunoSEQ multiplex PCR. This sample has hundreds of thousands of clones, with around 73% found just once. Sequenced sample: memory CD4+ T cells sorted from blood. Described subset: CD45RA-negative fraction. Receptors were obtained from a woman aged 30 to 39 in good health.

The V call is TRBV6-1, the J call TRBJ2-7; D might be TRBD1 or TRBD2, each matching 5 bases. Germline V gene sequence: CDR1 MNHNS, CDR2 SASEGT. The CDR3 sequence is 14 residues long. The germline V and J ends were trimmed by 6 bases and 0 bases, with 12 bases remaining between them. The CDR3 loop reads CASSRDRSSYEQYF. As DNA, the CDR3 is TGTGCCAGCAGCCGGGACCGGAGCTCCTACGAGCAGTACTTC.

The rearrangement uses TRBV2 and TRBJ2-1, with 7 bases matching TRBD2. CDR1 is SNHLY, CDR2 FYNNEI, per germline. The V gene end was trimmed by 1 base and the J gene end by 5 bases; junction bases not matched to a gene: 8. This CDR3 has 16 amino acids. Here the CDR3 DNA reads TGTGCCAGCAGTGAAGGGGGAGGGACCTTTAACAATGAGCAGTTCTTC. Amino acids: CASSEGGGTFNNEQFF.

This clone showed up just a few times. The chain is built from TRBV19 and TRBJ1-3; 9 positions agree with TRBD1. This CDR3 is built from 17 residues. V dropped 4 bases and J dropped 0; count of bases not matched to a gene: 7. Germline V lookup: CDR1 LNHDA, CDR2 SQIVND (reference sequence). This chain's CDR3 is CASSKGQGKISGNTIYF. The DNA for the CDR3 is TGTGCCAGTAGTAAGGGACAGGGCAAGATCTCTGGAAACACCATATATTTT.

The chain employs TRBV7-9 and TRBJ1-2; TRBD1 matches 12 bases. The CDR3 length is 16 residues. CDR1 and CDR2 (germline): SEHNR, FQNEAQ (reference sequence). The V segment lost 8 bases and the J segment 7 bases; nucleotides outside the gene matches: 14. The CDR3 sequence: CASRSRPGQGAGGYTF. The CDR3 DNA is TGTGCCAGCCGTAGCCGTCCGGGACAGGGGGCTGGTGGCTACACCTTC.

The chain links TRBV7-2 to TRBJ2-2; D unresolved. Looked up from germline, CDR1 is SGHTA and CDR2 is FQGNSA. The CDR3 has 14 residues. V was trimmed by 3 bases and J by 4 bases, leaving 9 bases between them. In nucleotides, the CDR3 is TGTGCCAGCAGCTTTTACTCGGGCACCGGGGAGCTGTTTTTT. Protein product: CASSFYSGTGELFF.

The rearrangement joins TRBV5-1 to TRBJ1-4; no reliable D call. This CDR3 region has 15 residues. CDR1 is SGHRS, CDR2 YFSETQ, per germline. Trimming took 0 bases from V and 1 from J, leaving 7 bases between them. The CDR3 loop is CASSLGGKTNEKLFF. The CDR3 DNA reads TGCGCCAGCAGCTTGGGCGGTAAAACTAATGAAAAACTGTTTTTT.

Turning to this clone: This specimen includes other DNA sequences encoding the same CDR3. The J gene is TRBJ2-1, the V gene TRBV20-1; the D is unclear. The germline V gene has CDR1 DFQATT and CDR2 SNEGSKA (reference sequence). The CDR3 has 11 residues. The germline V and J ends were trimmed by 2 bases and 3 bases, with 2 bases remaining between them. Here the CDR3 DNA reads TGCAGTGCTAGACACTACAATGAGCAGTTCTTC. This gives the protein CSARHYNEQFF.

This chain joins TRBV7-9 and TRBJ1-5; 11 positions match TRBD1. CDR3 size: 18 residues. Germline CDR1 reads SEHNR; CDR2 reads FQNEAQ (reference sequence). V lost 5 bases and J lost 2; bases outside the gene matches: 11. CDR3 nucleotides: TGTGCCAGCAGCCGGACAGGGGGCGGAAGCGTTGGCAATCAGCCCCAGCATTTT. This sequence encodes CASSRTGGGSVGNQPQHF.

J is TRBJ2-2 and V is TRBV7-2; 15 bases map to TRBD2. CDR3 size: 18 residues. Trimming removed 5 bases from V and 4 bases from J; junction bases left unmatched: 8. Germline values: CDR1 SGHTA, CDR2 FQGNSA. CDR3 nucleotides: TGTGCCAGCAGCGCCCCGGGACTAGCGGGAGGAAGCACCGGGGAGCTGTTTTTT. This sequence encodes CASSAPGLAGGSTGELFF.

The chain is built from TRBV25-1 and TRBJ2-1; no firm D call. Germline CDR1 is MGHDK and CDR2 is SYGVNS. Trimming removed 7 bases at V and 4 bases at J, with 17 bases between. The CDR3 is 15 residues long. The CDR3 nucleotides read TGTGCCAGCACAGCCAGCGACGGATCTTACAATGAGCAGTTCTTC. Translated, it gives CASTASDGSYNEQFF. Full variable domain (missing parts from reference TRBV25-1 and TRBJ2-1): EADIYQTPRYLVIGTGKKITLECSQTMGHDKMYWYQQDPGMELHLIHYSYGVNSTEKGDLSSESTVSRIRTEHFPLTLESARPSHTSQYLCASTASDGSYNEQFFGPGTRLTVL.

The chain couples TRBV2 to TRBJ2-1, with 8 positions matching TRBD1. CDR3 length equals 15 residues. Per germline, CDR1 SNHLY and CDR2 FYNNEI. J was trimmed by 6 bases and V by 11 bases; bases with no gene match: 15. CDR3 amino acids: CAGGGEDRVGNEQFF. The CDR3 DNA follows: TGTGCCGGCGGTGGGGAGGACAGGGTGGGCAATGAGCAGTTCTTC. Combining the CDR3 with reference TRBV2 and TRBJ2-1 gives the whole variable domain EPEVTQTPSHQVTQMGQEVILRCVPISNHLYFYWYRQILGQKVEFLVSFYNNEISEKSEIFDDQFSVERPDGSNFTLKIRSTKLEDSAMYFCAGGGEDRVGNEQFFGPGTRLTVL.

The V and J genes are TRBV9 and TRBJ2-1; no clear D. The CDR3 loop spans 15 amino acids. Germline CDR1 reads SGDLS; CDR2 reads YYNGEE. V dropped 0 bases and J dropped 6 bases, with 13 bases sitting between them. Here the CDR3 reads CASSVEALGLNEQFF. In nucleotides, the CDR3 is TGTGCCAGCAGCGTAGAGGCACTGGGCCTCAATGAGCAGTTCTTC.

The chain joins TRBV11-3 to TRBJ2-7; D ambiguous. Per germline, CDR1 SGHNT and CDR2 YENEEA. Trimming removed 4 bases at V and 3 bases at J, with 19 bases between. The CDR3 sequence is 16 residues long. The CDR3 region has the DNA TGTGCCAGCAGCTCCGCAGACCAGCCGGGCGTCTACGAGCAGTACTTC. Protein: CASSSADQPGVYEQYF.

This chain connects TRBV28 to TRBJ2-1; TRBD1 aligns across 12 bases. The CDR3 is 15 amino acids. Germline V lookup: CDR1 MDHEN, CDR2 SYDVKM. V shed 6 bases and J 5 bases; nucleotides not matched to a gene: 5. The CDR3 sequence: CASSTRDRGHNEQFF. CDR3 in DNA: TGTGCCAGCAGCACCCGGGACAGGGGGCACAATGAGCAGTTCTTC.

V usage is TRBV13 and J usage is TRBJ1-4; TRBD1 matches at 7 bases. V gave up 5 bases and J gave up 8 bases; unmatched junction bases: 8. This CDR3 is 14 amino acids long. The germline V gene encodes CDR1 PRHDT and CDR2 FYEKMQ (reference sequence). This CDR3 reads CASSTTGVREKLFF. The CDR3 nucleotides are TGTGCCAGCAGCACCACAGGGGTACGAGAAAAACTGTTTTTT.

The gene calls are TRBV9 and TRBJ2-5, with TRBD2 matching over 7 bases. CDR3 length equals 16 residues. The junction had 9 bases not matched to a gene; V was cut back by 3 bases and J by 1 base. Germline values: CDR1 SGDLS, CDR2 YYNGEE. The DNA of the CDR3 is TGTGCCAGCAGCGGCGGGGGAGGGAGGGCCCAAGAGACCCAGTACTTC. It is translated as CASSGGGGRAQETQYF.

On this clone: Given a much more abundant clone one base away, this may be a read error. V is TRBV14 and J is TRBJ2-1; D is unclear. This CDR3 is built from 11 residues. Germline CDR1 SGHDN, CDR2 FVKESK. V gave up 3 bases and J gave up 11 bases, with 8 bases separating them. The CDR3 here is CASSQNNKQFF. The CDR3 DNA follows: TGTGCCAGCAGCCAGAATAATAAGCAGTTCTTC. Full variable domain (missing parts from reference TRBV14 and TRBJ2-1): EAGVTQFPSHSVIEKGQTVTLRCDPISGHDNLYWYRRVMGKEIKFLLHFVKESKQDESGMPNNRFLAERTGGTYSTLKVQPAELEDSGVYFCASSQNNKQFFGPGTRLTVL.

This clone was observed a handful of times. This chain links TRBV2 with TRBJ1-5; TRBD1 agrees at 8 bases. The V and J ends lost 2 bases and 9 bases, in that order; junction bases with no gene match: 15. In germline, CDR1 is SNHLY, CDR2 FYNNEI. CDR3 length equals 17 residues. The CDR3: CASSENGQGTGNAPQHF. CDR3 in DNA: TGTGCCAGCAGTGAAAACGGACAGGGAACGGGGAATGCGCCCCAGCATTTT.

V is TRBV30 and J is TRBJ1-1; D not resolved. This CDR3 has 13 amino acids. Germline V CDR1 and CDR2: GTSNPN, SVGIG (reference sequence). V was shortened by 1 base and J by 4 bases, with 10 bases between the two germline ends. The CDR3 DNA reads TGTGCCTGGAGTGCCCAGGCGGTCACTGAAGCTTTCTTT. Translation gives CAWSAQAVTEAFF.

Ten or more counts support this clone. The chain employs TRBV6-5 and TRBJ2-1, with a weak D call TRBD2 (6 bases). V dropped 7 bases and J dropped 3 bases, with 16 bases sitting between them. Germline CDR1 is MNHEY and CDR2 is SVGAGI. The CDR3 runs 15 residues. The CDR3 sequence is CASTRTGLVYNEQFF. The CDR3 nucleotides read TGTGCCAGCACCAGAACGGGACTCGTCTACAATGAGCAGTTCTTC.

This clone was counted only a few times. The V and J genes are TRBV18 and TRBJ1-4; D gene uncertain. The germline V gene has CDR1 KGHSH and CDR2 LQKENI. This CDR3 is built from 16 residues. V was pared by 4 bases and J by 3 bases, with 15 bases between. CDR3 coding DNA: TGTGCCAGCTCACTTCAGGACGCGAGGGCTAATGAAAAACTGTTTTTT. Its protein product is CASSLQDARANEKLFF.

The V gene is TRBV2, the J gene TRBJ2-6; no reliable D call. CDR3 length: 15 residues. Trimming removed 4 bases at V and 1 base at J, with 8 bases between. From germline, CDR1 is SNHLY and CDR2 FYNNEI. The CDR3 is CASSAIRSGANVLTF. The CDR3 nucleotides read TGTGCCAGCAGTGCAATTAGGTCTGGGGCCAACGTCCTGACTTTC.

This clone was detected only once. V and J are TRBV2 and TRBJ1-1; D perhaps matches TRBD1 (5 bases). The V and J ends lost 6 bases and 4 bases respectively, with 24 bases between them. CDR3 length equals 17 residues. Germline V CDR1 and CDR2: SNHLY, FYNNEI. CDR3 protein: CASRSGFGTPGGTEAFF. CDR3 coding DNA: TGTGCCAGCAGGTCCGGGTTTGGGACCCCGGGGGGCACTGAAGCTTTCTTT.

This rearrangement joins TRBV7-3 to TRBJ2-7; 8 bases map to TRBD1. Germline lookup yields CDR1 SGHTA and CDR2 FQGTGA. The CDR3 covers 14 residues. Trimming removed 5 bases from V and 2 bases from J; junction bases left unmatched: 5. CDR3 region: CASSHDRGPYEQYF. The CDR3 DNA reads TGTGCCAGCAGCCATGACAGGGGACCCTACGAGCAGTACTTC.

This chain joins TRBV19 and TRBJ2-1, with 13 bases that match TRBD2. The germline V gene has CDR1 LNHDA and CDR2 SQIVND (reference sequence). J gave up 5 bases and V 6 bases, and 10 bases lay outside the gene matches. This CDR3 is 17 amino acids long. The CDR3 here is CASSYRTSGSLDNEQFF. The CDR3 DNA follows: TGTGCCAGTAGCTACCGGACTAGCGGGAGTTTGGACAATGAGCAGTTCTTC.

J is TRBJ2-1 and V is TRBV7-9, with 11 bases matching TRBD2. After removal of 3 bases from V and 8 bases from J, the junction contained 6 bases not matched to a gene. From germline, CDR1 is SEHNR and CDR2 FQNEAQ (reference sequence). The length of the CDR3 is 15 residues. The CDR3 region is CASSFRSGLADEQFF. As DNA, the CDR3 is TGTGCCAGCAGCTTCCGTTCGGGACTAGCGGATGAGCAGTTCTTC.

This chain uses TRBV6-5 with TRBJ2-5; 9 bases line up with TRBD1. CDR1 is MNHEY and CDR2 is SVGAGI in the germline V gene. V lost 2 bases to trimming and J lost 5 bases; unmatched junction nucleotides: 3. The CDR3 covers 14 residues. This CDR3 is CASSYTGGRETQYF. The CDR3, as DNA: TGTGCCAGCAGTTACACAGGGGGCAGGGAGACCCAGTACTTC.

J is TRBJ2-6 and V is TRBV2; D perhaps matches TRBD1 (5 bases). The ends were cut back, 6 bases at V and 0 bases at J, with 9 bases in the middle. The CDR3 extends over 15 amino acids. The germline gives CDR1 SNHLY, CDR2 FYNNEI. In DNA form, the CDR3 reads TGTGCCAGCAGCTACAGGAACTCTGGGGCCAACGTCCTGACTTTC. Translation gives CASSYRNSGANVLTF.

This clone was observed a few times. This rearrangement joins TRBV19 to TRBJ2-6; 8 nucleotides align to TRBD1. Unmatched junction bases numbered 8, after V lost 5 bases and J lost 2 bases. This CDR3 region has 17 residues. The V gene's germline CDR1 is LNHDA and CDR2 SQIVND (reference sequence). The CDR3 nucleotides read TGTGCCAGTAGTCGACAGGGGTTTGCAACTGGGGCCAACGTCCTGACTTTC. It yields the protein CASSRQGFATGANVLTF.